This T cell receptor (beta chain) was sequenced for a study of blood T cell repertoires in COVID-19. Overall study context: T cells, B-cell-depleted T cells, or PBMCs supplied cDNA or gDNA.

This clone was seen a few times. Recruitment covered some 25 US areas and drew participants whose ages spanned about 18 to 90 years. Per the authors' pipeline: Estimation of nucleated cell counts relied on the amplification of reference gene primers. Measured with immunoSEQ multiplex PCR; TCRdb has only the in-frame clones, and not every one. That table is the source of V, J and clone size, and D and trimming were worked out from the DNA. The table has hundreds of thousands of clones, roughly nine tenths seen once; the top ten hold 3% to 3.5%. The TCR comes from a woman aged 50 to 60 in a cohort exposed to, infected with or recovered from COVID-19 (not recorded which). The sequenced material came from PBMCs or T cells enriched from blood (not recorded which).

The CDR3 reads CASSVGGLAVTDTQYF. In DNA, the CDR3 is TGCGCCAGCAGCGTGGGGGGACTAGCGGTCACAGATACGCAGTATTTT. This rearrangement joins TRBV5-1 to TRBJ2-3, with 11 bases aligning to TRBD2. The V gene end was trimmed by 4 bases and the J gene end by 2 bases; junction bases not matched to a gene: 6. This CDR3 has 16 amino acids. The V gene's germline CDR1 is SGHRS and CDR2 YFSETQ.